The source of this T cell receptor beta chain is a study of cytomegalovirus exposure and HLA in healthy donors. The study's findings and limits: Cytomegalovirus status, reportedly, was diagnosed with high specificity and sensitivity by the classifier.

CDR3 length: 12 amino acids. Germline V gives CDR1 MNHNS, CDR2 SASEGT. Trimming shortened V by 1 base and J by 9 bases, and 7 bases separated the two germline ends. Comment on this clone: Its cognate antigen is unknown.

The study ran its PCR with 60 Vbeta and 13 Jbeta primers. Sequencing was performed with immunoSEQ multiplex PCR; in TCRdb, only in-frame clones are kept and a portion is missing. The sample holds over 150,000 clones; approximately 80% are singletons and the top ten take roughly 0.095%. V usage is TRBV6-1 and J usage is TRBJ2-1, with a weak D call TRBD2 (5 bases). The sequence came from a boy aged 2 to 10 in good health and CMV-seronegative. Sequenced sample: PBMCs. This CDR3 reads CASSEGGREQFF. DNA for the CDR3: TGTGCCAGCAGTGAAGGCGGGCGTGAGCAGTTCTTC.